A single sample is the source of the 22 T cell receptor beta chains below, sequenced in a study of identical twins. MiXCR was run by TCRdb on the 5' RACE reads, yielding one entry per CDR3 protein. This table has 540,000 or so distinct CDR3 sequences, around 20% appearing once. These data are also associated with another study on yellow fever vaccine responses in identical twins.

Sequenced: CD4+ T cells sorted from blood. The receptor set was obtained from a woman younger than 35 in good health.

Concerning this clonotype: Relative to the germline gene, one junction end is altered; a read error may explain this. The V and J genes are TRBV6-5 and TRBJ2-7, with D unclear. The CDR3 is 15 amino acids. Germline V gene lookup returns CDR1 MNHEY and CDR2 SVGAGI. The CDR3 DNA follows: TGTGCCAGCTGTTACTCGGTAGTAGGCGCCTACGAGCAGTACTTC. Protein product: CASCYSVVGAYEQYF.

This clonotype came up a few times. The rearrangement uses TRBV12-3 or TRBV12-4 and TRBJ2-7, with D uncertain. This CDR3 is 13 amino acids long. V was pared by 6 bases and J by 1 base, with 10 bases between. CDR3 amino acids: CASSLSTSYEQYF. The CDR3, as DNA: TGTGCCAGCAGCTTATCTACTTCCTACGAGCAGTACTTC.

The chain couples TRBV20-1 to TRBJ2-1; 9 bases map to TRBD1. From germline, CDR1 is DFQATT and CDR2 SNEGSKA (reference sequence). CDR3 length: 14 amino acids. Unmatched junction bases numbered 6, after V lost 1 base and J lost 8 bases. The CDR3, as DNA: TGCAGTGCTAGAGCCGGGACAGGGATCGATGAGCAGTTCTTC. It specifies CSARAGTGIDEQFF.

This rearrangement joins TRBV4-2 to TRBJ1-5, with D uncertain. V lost 5 bases to trimming and J lost 2 bases, with 10 bases between them. The CDR3 runs to 14 residues. Looked up from germline, CDR1 is LGHNA and CDR2 is YNFKEQ. Here the CDR3 DNA reads TGTGCCAGCAGCTTCGAAAGTGGCAATCAGCCCCAGCATTTT. It is translated as CASSFESGNQPQHF.

This chain uses TRBV20-1 with TRBJ2-1; TRBD2 might be the D (6 bases). The CDR3 consists of 18 residues. The germline V gene encodes CDR1 DFQATT and CDR2 SNEGSKA (reference sequence). Trimming took off 1 base at V and 7 bases at J, with 26 bases between the two ends. DNA of the CDR3: TGCAGTGCTAGAGGCAGCGGGCTGACTTCCGGCATTGGGAATGAGCAGTTCTTC. Translating it yields CSARGSGLTSGIGNEQFF.

The chain uses TRBV20-1 and TRBJ1-2; D is undetermined. Trimming pared 4 bases from V and 2 bases from J, leaving 5 bases between. CDR3 length equals 11 residues. The germline CDR1 and CDR2 sequences are DFQATT and SNEGSKA (reference sequence). In nucleotides, the CDR3 is TGCAGTGCTACTAGCAACTATGGCTACACCTTC. The encoded protein is CSATSNYGYTF.

This clonotype has only a few counts. The chain recombines TRBV4-1 with TRBJ2-6; 10 positions match TRBD2. CDR3 size: 21 residues. Germline V lookup: CDR1 MGHRA, CDR2 YSYEKL. V was pared by 1 base and J by 4 bases, with 16 bases of the junction left unmatched. The CDR3 protein is CASSQGQRGGLFSSGANVLTF. DNA of the CDR3: TGCGCCAGCAGCCAAGGCCAGCGGGGGGGTCTCTTTTCTTCGGGGGCCAACGTCCTGACTTTC.

The table lists this clonotype with a few counts. The chain employs TRBV24-1 and TRBJ2-1, with 8 bases lining up with TRBD2. CDR1 and CDR2 from the germline V gene are KGHDR and SFDVKD. The CDR3 totals 16 residues. Unmatched junction bases numbered 11, after V lost 3 bases and J lost 8 bases. The CDR3 here is CATSDPGLGNAYEQFF. CDR3 DNA sequence: TGTGCCACCAGTGATCCGGGACTAGGAAACGCCTATGAGCAGTTCTTC.

This clonotype was counted only a few times. This chain joins TRBV20-1 and TRBJ2-5, with no clear D. The germline V gene encodes CDR1 DFQATT and CDR2 SNEGSKA (reference sequence). The V gene lost 6 bases and the J gene lost 1 base, with 18 bases spanning the gap. This CDR3 spans 15 amino acids. CDR3 sequence reads: CSAIDGTIPQETQYF. DNA of the CDR3: TGCAGTGCCATCGACGGAACAATCCCCCAAGAGACCCAGTACTTC.

As concerns this clonotype: An end of the junction differs from the germline gene, which may be a read error. The chain couples TRBV15 to TRBJ2-5; maybe TRBD2 (7 bases). Germline V CDR1 and CDR2: LNHNV, YYDKDF (reference sequence). The CDR3 contains 14 residues. The chain's CDR3 is CATSRGGAGETQYF. CDR3 DNA sequence: TGTGCCACGAGCAGAGGGGGGGCCGGAGAGACCCAGTACTTC.

This clonotype was seen a handful of times. The chain employs TRBV29-1 and TRBJ2-1; D gene uncertain. This CDR3 comprises 14 residues. Germline CDR1 and CDR2: SQVTM and ANQGSEA. V was shortened by 0 bases and J by 7 bases, with 13 bases between the two germline ends. DNA of the CDR3: TGCAGCGTTGAAGATCCGCGAGCGAGGAATGAGCAGTTCTTC. This translates into CSVEDPRARNEQFF.

This clonotype has only a few counts. The chain recombines TRBV3-1 with TRBJ2-1; 13 bases map to TRBD2. The germline gives CDR1 LGHDT, CDR2 YNNKEL (reference sequence). Trimming at V came to 10 bases and at J to 5 bases, leaving 5 bases not matched to a gene. This CDR3 is 14 amino acids long. CDR3 sequence reads: CATLGLAGNNEQFF. In DNA, the CDR3 is TGTGCCACCTTGGGACTAGCGGGGAACAATGAGCAGTTCTTC.

V and J are TRBV7-9 and TRBJ1-4; maybe TRBD1 (5 bases). CDR1 and CDR2 (germline): SEHNR, FQNEAQ (reference sequence). V lost 5 bases and J 6 bases, leaving 13 bases between the germline ends. The CDR3 sequence is 14 residues long. CDR3 amino acids: CASSEQGWDEKLFF. The CDR3 DNA reads as TGTGCCAGCAGCGAGCAGGGATGGGATGAAAAACTGTTTTTT.

This chain joins TRBV27 and TRBJ2-7; 7 bases agree with TRBD1. V lost 5 bases, J lost 4 bases, and 5 bases stayed unmatched. CDR1 is MNHEY and CDR2 is SMNVEV in the germline V gene (reference sequence). The CDR3 spans 13 residues. CDR3 in amino acids: CASSRRDSYEQYV. The CDR3, as DNA: TGTGCCAGCAGTCGCCGGGACAGTTACGAGCAGTACGTC.

This clonotype was found a few times. The chain carries TRBV2 and TRBJ2-2; D is perhaps TRBD2 (7 bases). The CDR3 runs to 17 residues. The ends were cut back, 5 bases at V and 6 bases at J, with 22 bases in the middle. Per germline, CDR1 SNHLY and CDR2 FYNNEI. In DNA form, the CDR3 reads TGTGCCAGCAGTCGGGAGGAGGGACAAGTTCGGGCCGGGGAGCTGTTTTTT. The encoded protein is CASSREEGQVRAGELFF.

The gene calls are TRBV2 and TRBJ2-1; TRBD1 is a possible D gene (6 bases). This CDR3 region has 14 residues. Trimming removed 6 bases from V and 12 bases from J, with 21 bases in between. CDR1 is SNHLY, CDR2 FYNNEI, per germline. CDR3 sequence: CASRANPGAEGQFF. CDR3 DNA: TGTGCCAGCAGGGCCAACCCAGGGGCAGAGGGGCAGTTCTTC.

This clonotype was counted at least ten times. The chain couples TRBV20-1 to TRBJ1-1; no clear D. Trimming took 7 bases from V and 5 from J, leaving 14 bases between them. Germline CDR1 is DFQATT and CDR2 is SNEGSKA (reference sequence). The CDR3 consists of 12 residues. The CDR3 spells CSVGGEVTEAFF. In DNA form, the CDR3 reads TGCAGTGTAGGCGGTGAGGTGACTGAAGCTTTCTTT.

This clonotype was counted only a few times. The chain recombines TRBV6-5 with TRBJ1-3, with D uncertain. CDR3 length: 11 amino acids. Germline values: CDR1 MNHEY, CDR2 SVGAGI. Trimming shortened V by 6 bases and J by 8 bases, and 8 bases separated the two germline ends. CDR3 sequence: CASSPGYTIYF. CDR3 DNA sequence: TGTGCCAGCAGCCCGGGGTACACCATATATTTT.

The chain joins TRBV5-6 to TRBJ2-5; 8 bases map to TRBD1. The junction had 21 bases not matched to a gene; V was cut back by 4 bases and J by 4 bases. The CDR3 covers 19 residues. Germline-derived CDR1 and CDR2 are SGHDT and YYEEEE. For the CDR3, the DNA is TGTGCCAGCAGCAGGGGATCCAGGGGGCTGTGGGTTGGATTAGAGACCCAGTACTTC. The encoded protein is CASSRGSRGLWVGLETQYF.

This clonotype was picked up a small number of times. This chain joins TRBV2 and TRBJ2-3; D is perhaps TRBD2 (5 bases). The CDR3 consists of 15 residues. Trimming shortened V by 1 base and J by 2 bases, and 10 bases separated the two germline ends. CDR1 is SNHLY, CDR2 FYNNEI, per germline. The CDR3 loop reads CASSEERTHTDTQYF. The CDR3 coding sequence is TGTGCCAGCAGTGAAGAGCGGACTCACACAGATACGCAGTATTTT.

The V and J genes are TRBV5-1 and TRBJ2-5; 16 bases agree with TRBD2. The CDR3 is made up of 16 amino acids. V trimming: 4 bases; J trimming: 5 bases; junction bases outside the gene matches: 5. CDR1 is SGHRS, CDR2 YFSETQ, per germline. The CDR3 region is CASSGGLAGGPETQYF. CDR3 nucleotides: TGCGCCAGCAGCGGGGGACTAGCGGGAGGGCCCGAGACCCAGTACTTC. Full variable domain (outside the CDR3, taken from reference TRBV5-1 and TRBJ2-5): KAGVTQTPRYLIKTRGQQVTLSCSPISGHRSVSWYQQTPGQGLQFLFEYFSETQRNKGNFPGRFSGRQFSNSRSEMNVSTLELGDSALYLCASSGGLAGGPETQYFGPGTRLLVL.

The rearrangement joins TRBV6-5 to TRBJ2-2; maybe TRBD2 (6 bases). Germline V CDR1 and CDR2: MNHEY, SVGAGI. V shed 0 bases and J shed 4 bases, with 6 bases lying between them. The CDR3 extends over 14 amino acids. This chain's CDR3 is CASSYSRGTGELFF. The CDR3 coding sequence is TGTGCCAGCAGTTACTCGCGGGGCACCGGGGAGCTGTTTTTT.